Listed below are T cell receptor beta chains from one sample, sequenced in a study of blood T cell repertoires in COVID-19. The data were produced by immunoSEQ multiplex PCR, yet TCRdb's version contains in-frame clones alone and is incomplete. The sample includes about 270,000 clones, 85% to 90% of them seen just once. The sequenced material came from PBMCs or T cells enriched from blood (not recorded which). The receptors originated from a woman aged 18-29 years who had recovered from COVID-19. CDR3s include the opening cysteine and the closing phenylalanine or tryptophan. Fields, in order: D gene, J gene, V gene, clone size, CDR3 protein, CDR3 DNA. D genes are given only for firm matches. Rows give clone size only sometimes, using once, few, many, or a class for an expanded clone.

.	TRBJ1-5	TRBV2	.	CASSERETTYSNQPQHF	TGTGCCAGCAGTGAACGGGAGACAACTTATAGCAATCAGCCCCAGCATTTT
.	TRBJ1-2	TRBV2	.	CASTQAANYGYTF	TGTGCCAGCACACAGGCAGCTAACTATGGCTACACCTTC
.	TRBJ2-7	TRBV2	.	CASSESRYEQYF	TGTGCCAGCAGTGAATCTCGTTACGAGCAGTACTTC
.	TRBJ1-5	TRBV4-1	.	CASSQRMQGNQPQHF	TGCGCCAGCAGCCAAAGGATGCAGGGTAATCAGCCCCAGCATTTT
.	TRBJ1-1	TRBV12-3/TRBV12-4	once	CASSSQGGLGAFF	TGTGCCAGCAGTTCCCAAGGGGGTCTGGGTGCTTTCTTT
.	TRBJ1-2	TRBV10-1	.	CASSDGYGYTF	TGCGCCAGCAGTGACGGTTATGGCTACACCTTC
.	TRBJ2-5	TRBV4-1	.	CASSQDKGVGTQYF	TGCGCCAGCAGCCAAGATAAGGGGGTAGGGACCCAGTACTTC
TRBD1	TRBJ1-3	TRBV5-1	.	CASSFNPGQGVLSGNTIYF	TGCGCCAGCAGCTTCAACCCCGGACAGGGAGTCCTGTCTGGAAACACCATATATTTT
.	TRBJ2-3	TRBV3-1/TRBV3-2	.	CASSLTLRGGTDTQYF	TGTGCCAGCAGCCTCACTTTGAGGGGGGGAACAGATACGCAGTATTTT
TRBD1	TRBJ1-6	TRBV3-1/TRBV3-2	.	CASSQRTGGSPLHF	TGTGCCAGCAGCCAACGGACAGGGGGTTCACCCCTCCACTTT
.	TRBJ2-1	TRBV19	.	CASKERGDHYNEQFF	TGTGCCAGCAAAGAACGCGGGGACCACTACAATGAGCAGTTCTTC
TRBD1	TRBJ1-2	TRBV5-1	.	CASSNFGTGGSYGYTF	TGCGCCAGCAGCAACTTCGGGACAGGGGGCAGCTATGGCTACACCTTC
.	TRBJ1-1	TRBV25-1	once	CASSVQGRVNTEAFF	TGTGCCAGCAGTGTACAGGGTAGGGTGAACACTGAAGCTTTCTTT
TRBD1	TRBJ2-7	TRBV2	.	CASSVDRAYEQYF	TGTGCCAGCAGTGTAGACAGGGCCTACGAGCAGTACTTC
.	TRBJ1-2	TRBV2	.	CASSGQGYGYTF	TGTGCCAGCAGTGGTCAGGGATATGGCTACACCTTC
.	TRBJ1-4	TRBV6-5	.	CASSYSKAGPSEKLFF	TGTGCCAGCAGTTACTCGAAGGCGGGGCCCAGTGAAAAACTGTTTTTT
.	TRBJ1-6	TRBV2	.	CASSRSYNSPLHF	TGTGCCAGCAGCCGCTCCTATAATTCACCCCTCCACTTT
TRBD2	TRBJ2-1	TRBV27	once	CASRGGYNEQFF	TGTGCCAGCCGGGGGGGCTACAATGAGCAGTTCTTC
.	TRBJ1-6	TRBV5-1	.	CASSFGGNNSPLHF	TGCGCCAGCAGCTTCGGGGGGAATAATTCACCCCTCCACTTT
.	TRBJ1-1	TRBV11-3	few	CASSLGPGEAFF	TGTGCCAGCAGCTTAGGTCCAGGGGAAGCTTTCTTT